This T cell receptor beta chain was recorded in a study of T-cell memory formation after mild COVID-19. Study results and limitations: Pre-infection memory showed some responding clones, and this suggested that cross-reactive memory joined. Contracting CD4+ clones lay largely in CM and EM, with CD8+ ones residing in EMRA.

TCRdb analysed the 5' RACE reads with MiXCR anew, one entry per CDR3 protein. Seen here are about 130,000 distinct CDR3 sequences, 17% observed once, and the top ten hold roughly 5.3%. Turning to this clonotype: What it recognizes is unknown.

The CDR3 is 12 amino acids. Germline values: CDR1 DFQATT, CDR2 SNEGSKA (reference sequence). V was shortened by 5 bases and J by 7 bases, with 12 bases between the two germline ends. Material for sequencing was PBMCs or a T cell subset sorted from them (not recorded which). The sequence derives from a man aged 18 to 30 who had mild COVID-19 (a few samples of this study predate the infection). Cell type and time point are not known. This sequence joins TRBV20-1 and TRBJ1-5; no clear D gene. Written as DNA, the CDR3 is TGCAGTGCTGGCCTGCGGGGACAGCCCCAGCATTTT. This sequence encodes CSAGLRGQPQHF.